This TCR beta chain was observed in a study of human T cells and chemical hapten exposure. Study in general: A roughly 2 cm by roughly 2 cm inner upper arm patch received 2% DPC for sensitization. General observations from the study: Among TCRs, those above 1 in 1000 frequency were unaffected by DPC sensitization. Expanded TCRs made up significantly more big CDR3 similarity clusters than controls did.

Time point meaning: pre-sensitization, week 0. Specified treatment: therapeutic diphenylcyclopropenone sensitization with weekly scalp DPC. The CDR3 consists of 12 residues. Looked up from germline, CDR1 is GTSNPN and CDR2 is SVGIG (reference sequence). V was clipped by 3 bases and J by 10 bases, with 10 bases between them. Source study methods: The median was around 88,000 TCRs per sample, ranging roughly 20,000 to 690,600. One entry per CDR3 protein results from TCRdb running MiXCR on the RACE reads. TCRdb's processing, not the study's, gives the V and J calls here. The repertoire holds 240,000 or so distinct CDR3 sequences, approximately 8.4% seen once, with less than 3% in the top ten. This clonotype was found a few times. Antigen unknown.

The source was whole blood, collected in connection with sensitization to the hapten diphenylcyclopropenone (DPC). The receptor's source is a woman aged 40 to 50 with alopecia areata. Some clones in this sample may be carry-over from other donors' samples. V is TRBV30 and J is TRBJ1-6, with D perhaps TRBD1 (5 bases). The CDR3 nucleotides read TGTGCCTGGAGGGGACTGAGGTCACCCCTCCACTTT. Protein sequence: CAWRGLRSPLHF.